The next 4 T cell receptor beta chains were all read from a single sample in a study of shared clonotypes between healthy human individuals. The table came from immunoSEQ multiplex PCR; TCRdb's copy has only in-frame clones and leaves some out. The sample includes about 480,000 clones, around 79% of them seen just once. Source material: PBMCs. The receptors derive from a woman aged 35 to 49 in good health. Some clones in this sample may be carry-over from other donors' samples.

The rearrangement uses TRBV12-5 and TRBJ1-2, with D uncertain. With 5 bases removed from V and 8 bases from J, the gap between germline ends came to 18 bases. The CDR3 extends over 14 amino acids. From germline, CDR1 is LGHNT and CDR2 FRNRAP. The CDR3 bases are TGTGCTAGTGGTCCCCAAGACGGTTCGACCGGCTACACCTTC. Its protein is CASGPQDGSTGYTF. Supplemented by reference TRBV12-5 and TRBJ1-2, the full variable domain reads DARVTQTPRHKVTEMGQEVTMRCQPILGHNTVFWYRQTMMQGLELLAYFRNRAPLDDSGMPKDRFSAEMPDATLATLKIQPSEPRDSAVYFCASGPQDGSTGYTFGSGTRLTVV.

The genes are TRBV2 and TRBJ2-7, with D tentatively TRBD1 (6 bases). Germline CDR1 is SNHLY and CDR2 is FYNNEI. CDR3 length: 13 amino acids. V was cut by 8 bases and J by 2 bases, with 13 bases left in between. The CDR3 DNA follows: TGTGCCAGCGGGGCAGGGGTGGCCTACGAGCAGTACTTC. Translated: CASGAGVAYEQYF.

To note about this clone: A read error is likely here: a far larger clone is one base away. The chain employs TRBV28 and TRBJ1-1; maybe TRBD1 (5 bases). Per germline, CDR1 MDHEN and CDR2 SYDVKM. The CDR3 length is 14 residues. Between the trimmed V and J ends, which lost 8 bases and 5 bases, there was a span of 18 bases. The chain's CDR3 is CASGTQVETTEAFF. CDR3 coding DNA: TGTGCCAGCGGGACTCAGGTCGAGACGACTGAAGCTTTCTTT.

The chain links TRBV11-3 to TRBJ2-1, with 15 bases that match TRBD2. This CDR3 contains 15 residues. The J segment lost 6 bases and the V segment lost 5 bases, leaving 2 bases of the junction unmatched. Germline-derived CDR1 and CDR2 are SGHNT and YENEEA. The CDR3 region has the DNA TGTGCCAGCAGCCCGGGACTAGCGGGAGGCAATGAGCAGTTCTTC. Encoded protein: CASSPGLAGGNEQFF.